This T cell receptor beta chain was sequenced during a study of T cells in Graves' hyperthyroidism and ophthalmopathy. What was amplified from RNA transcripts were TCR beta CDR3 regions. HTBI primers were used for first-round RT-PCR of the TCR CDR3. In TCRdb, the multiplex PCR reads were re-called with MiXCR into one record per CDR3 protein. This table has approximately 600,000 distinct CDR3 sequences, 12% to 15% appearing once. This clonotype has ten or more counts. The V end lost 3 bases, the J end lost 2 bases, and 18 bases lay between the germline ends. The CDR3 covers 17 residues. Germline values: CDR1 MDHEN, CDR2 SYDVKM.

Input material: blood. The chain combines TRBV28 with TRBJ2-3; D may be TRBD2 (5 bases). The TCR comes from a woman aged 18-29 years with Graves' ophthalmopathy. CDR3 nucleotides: TGTGCCAGCAGTTTTAGCGTCGGCACCACCAACACAGATACGCAGTATTTT. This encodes CASSFSVGTTNTDTQYF.